This T cell receptor beta chain is drawn from a study of human thymus T cells. Libraries were prepared by immunoSEQ multiplex PCR; TCRdb keeps only in-frame clonotypes and omits some of them. The repertoire includes about 60,000 clones, 94% of them detected once, and around 5.9% sits in the top ten. V was pared by 4 bases and J by 4 bases, with 16 bases between. The germline V gene encodes CDR1 SGHAT and CDR2 FQNNGV. CDR3 length equals 15 residues. Half of the eight donors gave roughly 0.45-1 mL blood during surgery. The rearrangement joins TRBV11-2 to TRBJ2-5, with a tentative D call TRBD1 (6 bases). Sequencing was performed on blood. The TCR was taken from a boy in the first two years of life with a congenital heart defect but otherwise immunologically healthy. The CDR3 DNA is TGTGCCAGCAGCTCGGAATCAGGGACACGAGAGACCCAGTACTTC. Translation gives CASSSESGTRETQYF.